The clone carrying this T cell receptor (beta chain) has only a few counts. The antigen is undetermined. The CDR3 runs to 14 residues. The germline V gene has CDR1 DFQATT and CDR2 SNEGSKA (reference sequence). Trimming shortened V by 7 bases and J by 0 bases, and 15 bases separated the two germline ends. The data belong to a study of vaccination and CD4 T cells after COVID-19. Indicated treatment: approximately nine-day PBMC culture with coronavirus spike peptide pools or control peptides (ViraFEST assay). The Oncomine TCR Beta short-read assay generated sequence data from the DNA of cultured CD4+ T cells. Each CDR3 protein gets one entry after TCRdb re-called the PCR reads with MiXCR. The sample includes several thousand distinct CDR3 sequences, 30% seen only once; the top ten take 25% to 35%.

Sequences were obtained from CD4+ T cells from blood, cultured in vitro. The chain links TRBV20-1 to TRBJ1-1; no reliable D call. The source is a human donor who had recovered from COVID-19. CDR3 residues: CSVRSRSVNTEAFF. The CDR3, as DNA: TGCAGTGTCAGGAGTAGATCGGTGAACACTGAAGCTTTCTTT.